Shown below are 20 T cell receptor beta chains from a single sample sequenced in a study of CD8+ T cells in alopecia areata listed by TCRdb under 2018. The time point tag for this specimen amounts to: approximately 4 weeks on oral tofacitinib. This specimen's treatment or condition label, interpreted: oral pan-JAK inhibitor, 5-10 mg twice daily. Library preparation employed the immunoSEQ multiplex PCR assay. RNA was extracted from all samples and reverse transcribed into cDNA as template for TCR sequencing. Sourced from immuneACCESS, this table was stored by TCRdb with only in-frame sequences that have V and J called. A share of the clones is absent; for the studies checked, an unresolved V gene accounts for under half, and the remainder has no known explanation. This sample holds some 150,000 clones; roughly 52% were observed only once. The ten biggest clones cover roughly 15% of the sample. The sample was CD8+ T cells sorted from blood, taken at week 4, from a patient treated with tofacitinib. These receptors were obtained from a human donor with alopecia areata.

The chain couples TRBV9 to TRBJ2-7; TRBD1 might be the D (6 bases). The V gene's germline CDR1 is SGDLS and CDR2 YYNGEE. The CDR3 loop spans 15 amino acids. Trimming cost V 0 bases and J 2 bases, with 12 bases left between them. The CDR3 loop reads CASSVGQAGPYEQYF. As DNA, the CDR3 is TGTGCCAGCAGCGTAGGACAGGCGGGTCCCTACGAGCAGTACTTC.

Worth noting for this clone: At the DNA level, this CDR3 is encoded by other sequences in the same sample as well. The V gene is TRBV30, the J gene TRBJ1-1; D might be TRBD1 (6 bases). V was trimmed by 2 bases and J by 0 bases, leaving 7 bases between them. The CDR3 consists of 13 residues. Germline assignment: CDR1 GTSNPN and CDR2 SVGIG (reference sequence). The CDR3 region is CAWSTGLNTEAFF. The CDR3, as DNA: TGTGCCTGGAGTACAGGGCTGAACACTGAAGCTTTCTTT.

The chain links TRBV29-1 to TRBJ2-1; TRBD2 might be the D (5 bases). Trimming removed 6 bases from V and 3 bases from J, with 6 bases in between. This CDR3 has 11 amino acids. The V gene's germline CDR1 is SQVTM and CDR2 ANQGSEA. The chain's CDR3 is CSVEDYNEQFF. The CDR3, as DNA: TGCAGCGTGGAGGACTACAATGAGCAGTTCTTC.

The V call is TRBV7-9, the J call TRBJ1-2, with a tentative D call TRBD1 (6 bases). The V end was cut by 2 bases, the J end by 5 bases, with 15 bases between. CDR1 is SEHNR and CDR2 is FQNEAQ in the germline V gene (reference sequence). The CDR3 loop spans 15 amino acids. CDR3 DNA: TGTGCCAGCAGCTTACCGGACAGTACTTGGTATGGCTACACCTTC. Its protein is CASSLPDSTWYGYTF.

This chain links TRBV5-1 with TRBJ2-7; 8 bases align to TRBD1. Germline loops: CDR1 SGHRS, CDR2 YFSETQ. V trimming: 2 bases; J trimming: 4 bases; junction bases outside the gene matches: 8. The length of the CDR3 is 15 residues. The DNA of the CDR3 is TGCGCCAGCAGCTTAGGGACAGGACCAGCGTACGAGCAGTACTTC. It is translated as CASSLGTGPAYEQYF.

This clone was seen a handful of times. This sequence joins TRBV29-1 and TRBJ2-1; a weak D match, TRBD1 (5 bases). The CDR3 is 14 amino acids. Trimming pared 4 bases from V and 0 bases from J, leaving 10 bases between. Per germline, CDR1 SQVTM and CDR2 ANQGSEA. The CDR3 DNA follows: TGCAGCGTTGGGCGTGACAGCTCCTACAATGAGCAGTTCTTC. Encoded protein: CSVGRDSSYNEQFF.

CDR3 DNA sequence: TGCAGCGTTGAAGATGTAGGGTTTAGCGGCTACACCTTC. Residues: CSVEDVGFSGYTF. J is TRBJ1-2 and V is TRBV29-1; no clear D gene. Trimming stripped 0 bases from V and 8 bases from J, with 13 bases between. The CDR3 has 13 residues. Germline CDR1 and CDR2: SQVTM and ANQGSEA. Full variable domain (missing parts from reference TRBV29-1 and TRBJ1-2): SAVISQKPSRDICQRGTSLTIQCQVDSQVTMMFWYRQQPGQSLTLIATANQGSEATYESGFVIDKFPISRPNLTFSTLTVSNMSPEDSSIYLCSVEDVGFSGYTFGSGTRLTVV.

CDR3 bases: TGTGCCAGCAGGACGGGGGATACGCAGTATTTT. This codes for CASRTGDTQYF. The V and J genes are TRBV5-4 and TRBJ2-3; a possible D gene is TRBD2 (5 bases). The CDR3 covers 11 residues. Trimming removed 5 bases from V and 6 bases from J, with 7 bases in between. Per germline, CDR1 SGHNT and CDR2 YYREEE (reference sequence).

This chain connects TRBV29-1 to TRBJ1-3; 8 bases align to TRBD1. V shed 6 bases and J 3 bases; nucleotides not matched to a gene: 7. Germline assignment: CDR1 SQVTM and CDR2 ANQGSEA. This CDR3 has 14 amino acids. The CDR3 spells CSVGTGESGNTIYF. The CDR3 bases are TGCAGCGTCGGGACAGGAGAGAGTGGAAACACCATATATTTT.

The gene calls are TRBV10-3 and TRBJ1-6; 9 nucleotides agree with TRBD1. V trimming: 6 bases; J trimming: 8 bases; junction bases outside the gene matches: 2. In germline, CDR1 is ENHRY, CDR2 SYGVKD. The CDR3 covers 13 residues. CDR3 residues: CAIRGDRDSPLHF. CDR3 bases: TGTGCCATCAGAGGGGACAGGGATTCACCCCTCCACTTT.

The chain has TRBV2 and TRBJ1-4, with a weak D call TRBD1 (5 bases). Trimming pared 6 bases from V and 8 bases from J, leaving 19 bases between. This CDR3 spans 15 amino acids. The V gene's germline CDR1 is SNHLY and CDR2 FYNNEI. CDR3 region: CASSPSPGPAEKLFF. The CDR3 DNA follows: TGTGCCAGCAGCCCTAGTCCGGGGCCTGCGGAAAAACTGTTTTTT.

V is TRBV30 and J is TRBJ1-5; D remains ambiguous. Germline assignment: CDR1 GTSNPN and CDR2 SVGIG (reference sequence). Trimming removed 0 bases from V and 6 bases from J, with 9 bases in between. The CDR3 extends over 13 amino acids. CDR3 sequence: CAWSVMEFQPQHF. The CDR3 DNA follows: TGTGCCTGGAGTGTAATGGAGTTTCAGCCCCAGCATTTT.

The rearrangement links TRBV6-1 to TRBJ1-5, with a tentative D call TRBD1 (6 bases). This CDR3 is built from 14 residues. V was cut by 3 bases and J by 7 bases, with 13 bases left in between. Germline V gene lookup returns CDR1 MNHNS and CDR2 SASEGT. The CDR3 protein is CASSDGGRRQPQHF. The CDR3 DNA reads TGTGCCAGCAGTGATGGGGGGCGCAGACAGCCCCAGCATTTT.

This clone was detected only a few times. This chain connects TRBV4-2 to TRBJ2-5; D uncertain. Germline V CDR1 and CDR2: LGHNA, YNFKEQ. The CDR3 totals 12 residues. V was pared by 0 bases and J by 5 bases, with 4 bases between. CDR3 DNA sequence: TGTGCCAGCAGCCAAGATACCGAGACCCAGTACTTC. Residues: CASSQDTETQYF.

V and J are TRBV7-8 and TRBJ2-4; D remains ambiguous. Germline V gives CDR1 SGHVS, CDR2 FQNEAQ. The CDR3 runs 14 residues. The germline V and J ends were trimmed by 2 bases and 1 base, with 6 bases remaining between them. The CDR3 spells CASSLWAAKNIQYF. CDR3 sequence (DNA): TGTGCCAGCAGCTTATGGGCGGCCAAAAACATTCAGTACTTC.

The table lists this clone with a few counts. This chain links TRBV4-1 with TRBJ2-5; 9 bases are shared with TRBD2. The CDR3 totals 13 residues. Trimming took 6 bases from V and 5 from J; bases not matched to a gene: 4. CDR1 and CDR2 (germline): MGHRA, YSYEKL. DNA of the CDR3: TGCGCCAGCAGTCTAGCGGGGTCCGAGACCCAGTACTTC. This sequence encodes CASSLAGSETQYF.

The CDR3: CATSREFYEQYF. In DNA, the CDR3 is TGTGCCACCAGCAGAGAGTTCTACGAGCAGTACTTC. V is TRBV15 and J is TRBJ2-7; no clear D gene. V lost 0 bases and J lost 3, with 3 bases in between. The CDR3 consists of 12 residues. Germline assignment: CDR1 LNHNV and CDR2 YYDKDF (reference sequence).

On this clone: At one of its ends the junction is not consistent with the germline gene, which may arise from a read error. The chain has TRBV6-5 and TRBJ2-3; D not resolved. The CDR3 covers 15 residues. Germline values: CDR1 MNHEY, CDR2 SVGAGI. In DNA form, the CDR3 reads TGTGCCAGCAGTTACTTCCCCCTTAGCACCGATACGCAGTATTTT. The encoded protein is CASSYFPLSTDTQYF.

Comments on this clone: No DNA is shown, since the ends of the CDR3 on it are uncertain; the CDR3 is the one TCRdb lists. Other DNA sequences of this sample code for an identical CDR3. The V and J genes are TRBV9 and TRBJ2-7; TRBD2 is the table's D call and was not checked against the DNA. The CDR3 has 13 amino acids, counting both end residues. Germline assignment: CDR1 SGDLS and CDR2 YYNGEE. This chain's CDR3 is CASSVGGGTRAYF.

V gene TRBV27 combines with J gene TRBJ2-7, with 7 bases fitting TRBD1. Germline V gene sequence: CDR1 MNHEY, CDR2 SMNVEV (reference sequence). J gave up 6 bases and V 6 bases, and 5 bases lay outside the gene matches. The CDR3 is 12 residues long. The CDR3 spells CASSPTGLEQYF. The CDR3, as DNA: TGTGCCAGCAGCCCGACAGGGCTCGAGCAGTACTTC.